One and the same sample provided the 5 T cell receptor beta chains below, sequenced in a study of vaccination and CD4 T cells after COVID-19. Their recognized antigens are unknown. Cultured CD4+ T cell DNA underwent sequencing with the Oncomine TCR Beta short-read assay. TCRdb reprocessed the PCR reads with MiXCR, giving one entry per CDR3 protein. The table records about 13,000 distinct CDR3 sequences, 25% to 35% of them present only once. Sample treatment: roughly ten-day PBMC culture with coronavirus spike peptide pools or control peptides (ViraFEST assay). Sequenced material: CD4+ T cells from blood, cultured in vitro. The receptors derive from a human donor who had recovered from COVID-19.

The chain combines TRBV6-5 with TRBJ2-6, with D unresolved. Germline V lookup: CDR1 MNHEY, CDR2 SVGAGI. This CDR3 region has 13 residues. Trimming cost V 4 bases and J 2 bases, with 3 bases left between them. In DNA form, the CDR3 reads TGTGCCAGCAGTTCACCTGGGGCCAACGTCCTGACTTTC. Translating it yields CASSSPGANVLTF.

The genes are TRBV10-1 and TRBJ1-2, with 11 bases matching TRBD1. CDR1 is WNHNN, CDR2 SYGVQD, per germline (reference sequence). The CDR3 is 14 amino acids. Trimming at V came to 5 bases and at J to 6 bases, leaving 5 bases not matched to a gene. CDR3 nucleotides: TGCGCCAGCAGTCCCGGGACAGGGGGGAATGGCTACACCTTC. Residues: CASSPGTGGNGYTF.

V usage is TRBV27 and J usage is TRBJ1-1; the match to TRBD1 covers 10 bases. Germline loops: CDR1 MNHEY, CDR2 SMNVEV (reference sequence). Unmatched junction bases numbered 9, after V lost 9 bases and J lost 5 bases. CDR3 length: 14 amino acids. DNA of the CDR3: TGTGCCAGTTACCGACAGGGGGCAAAGACTGAAGCTTTCTTT. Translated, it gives CASYRQGAKTEAFF.

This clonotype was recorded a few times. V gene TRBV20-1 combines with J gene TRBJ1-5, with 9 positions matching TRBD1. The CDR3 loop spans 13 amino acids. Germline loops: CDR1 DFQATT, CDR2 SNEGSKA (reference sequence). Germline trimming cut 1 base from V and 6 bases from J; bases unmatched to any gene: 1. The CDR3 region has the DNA TGCAGTGCTAGAGGGGACAGGGCTCAGCCCCAGCATTTT. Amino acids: CSARGDRAQPQHF.

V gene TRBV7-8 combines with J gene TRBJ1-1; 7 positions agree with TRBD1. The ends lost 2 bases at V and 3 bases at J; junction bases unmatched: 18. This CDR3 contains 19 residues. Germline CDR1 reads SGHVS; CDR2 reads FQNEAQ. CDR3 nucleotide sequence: TGTGCCAGCAGCTTAAATTTGATAGGGCAGGGGGGATGGGACACTGAAGCTTTCTTT. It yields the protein CASSLNLIGQGGWDTEAFF.